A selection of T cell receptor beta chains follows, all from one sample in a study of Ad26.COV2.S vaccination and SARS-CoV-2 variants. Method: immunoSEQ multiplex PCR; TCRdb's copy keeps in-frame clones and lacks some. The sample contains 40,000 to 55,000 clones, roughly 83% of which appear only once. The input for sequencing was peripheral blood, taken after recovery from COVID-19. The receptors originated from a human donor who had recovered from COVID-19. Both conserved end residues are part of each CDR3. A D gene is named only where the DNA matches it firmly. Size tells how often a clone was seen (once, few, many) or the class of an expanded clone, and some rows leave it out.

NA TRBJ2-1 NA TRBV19 CASSTNVYNEQFF TGTGCCAGTAGTACAAATGTTTACAATGAGCAGTTCTTC
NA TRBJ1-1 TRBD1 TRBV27 CASNFDRGLGSTEAFF TGTGCCAGCAACTTTGACAGGGGGCTCGGGAGCACTGAAGCTTTCTTT
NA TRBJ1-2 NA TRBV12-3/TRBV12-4 CASSPAPNYGYTF TGTGCCAGCAGTCCCGCACCTAACTATGGCTACACCTTC
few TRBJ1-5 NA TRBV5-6 CASSFTGRSNQPQHF TGTGCCAGCAGCTTCACGGGGAGAAGCAATCAGCCCCAGCATTTT
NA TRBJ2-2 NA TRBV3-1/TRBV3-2 CASSPETRATGELFF TGTGCCAGCAGCCCCGAGACAAGAGCCACCGGGGAGCTGTTTTTT
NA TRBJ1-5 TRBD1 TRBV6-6 CANSAQGGHQPQHF TGTGCCAATTCAGCCCAGGGGGGGCATCAGCCCCAGCATTTT
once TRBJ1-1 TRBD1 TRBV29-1 CSVHRGNTEAFF TGCAGCGTCCACAGGGGAAACACTGAAGCTTTCTTT
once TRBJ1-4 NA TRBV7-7 CASSLLQGRKEKLFF TGTGCCAGCAGCCTTTTACAGGGAAGGAAGGAAAAACTGTTTTTT
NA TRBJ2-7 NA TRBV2 CASSPTGYEQYF TGTGCCAGCAGTCCCACCGGCTACGAGCAGTACTTC
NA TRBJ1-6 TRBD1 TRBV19 CASSTQGADNSPLHF TGTGCCAGTAGTACACAGGGGGCAGATAATTCACCCCTCCACTTT
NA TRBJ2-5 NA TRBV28 CASMVEETQYF TGTGCCAGCATGGTCGAGGAGACCCAGTACTTC
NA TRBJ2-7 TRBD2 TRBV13 CASSFGREGEEQYF TGTGCCAGCAGTTTTGGGCGGGAGGGTGAGGAGCAGTACTTC
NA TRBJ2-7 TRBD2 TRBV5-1 CASSQGLAGIYEQYF TGCGCCAGCAGCCAGGGACTAGCGGGAATCTACGAGCAGTACTTC
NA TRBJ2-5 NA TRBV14 CASSHRGRGNRETQYF TGTGCCAGCAGCCACAGGGGAAGGGGAAACAGGGAGACCCAGTACTTC
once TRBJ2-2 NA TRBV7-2 CASAFRDTGELFF TGTGCCAGCGCCTTCAGGGACACCGGGGAGCTGTTTTTT
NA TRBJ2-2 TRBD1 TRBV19 CASSTGQGSNTGELFF TGTGCCAGTAGTACGGGACAGGGTTCGAACACCGGGGAGCTGTTTTTT
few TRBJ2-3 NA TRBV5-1 CASSLKGFPGLLDRQDTQYF TGCGCCAGCAGCTTAAAAGGGTTTCCGGGCCTCCTAGACCGCCAAGATACGCAGTATTTT
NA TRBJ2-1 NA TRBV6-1 CASSEAGGRARFF TGTGCCAGCAGTGAGGCCGGTGGAAGGGCAAGGTTCTTC
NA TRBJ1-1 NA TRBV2 CASSFRQGLAEAFF TGTGCCAGCAGTTTTAGGCAGGGGTTGGCTGAAGCTTTCTTT
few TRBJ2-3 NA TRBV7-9 CASSVANADTQYF TGTGCCAGCAGCGTGGCGAACGCGGATACGCAGTATTTT
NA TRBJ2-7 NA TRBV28 CASSPPGHTYEQYF TGTGCCAGCAGTCCGCCGGGACATACCTACGAGCAGTACTTC
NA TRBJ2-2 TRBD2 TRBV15 CATSREGSRLAGAGTGELFF TGTGCCACCAGCAGAGAAGGCTCGAGACTAGCGGGAGCAGGCACCGGGGAGCTGTTTTTT
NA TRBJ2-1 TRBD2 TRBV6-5 CASRPLAGGSNEQFF TGTGCCAGCAGGCCCCTAGCGGGAGGGTCCAATGAGCAGTTCTTC
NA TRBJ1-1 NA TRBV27 CASSFGANTEAFF TGTGCCAGCAGTTTCGGGGCTAACACTGAAGCTTTCTTT
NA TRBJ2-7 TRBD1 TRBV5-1 CASSSGGPIYEQYF TGCGCCAGCAGCTCAGGGGGTCCGATTTACGAGCAGTACTTC
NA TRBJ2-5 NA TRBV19 CASTYSGASETQYF TGTGCCAGTACCTATTCTGGGGCTTCAGAGACCCAGTACTTC
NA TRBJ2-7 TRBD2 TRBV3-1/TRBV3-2 CASSQPGLAGDEQYF TGTGCCAGCAGCCAACCGGGACTAGCGGGAGACGAGCAGTACTTC
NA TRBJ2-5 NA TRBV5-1 CASSLGGGGPQETQYF TGCGCCAGCAGCTTGGGCGGCGGGGGCCCCCAAGAGACCCAGTACTTC
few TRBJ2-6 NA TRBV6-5 CASTVNSGANVLTF TGTGCCAGCACCGTTAACTCTGGGGCCAACGTCCTGACTTTC
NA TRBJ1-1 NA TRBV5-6 CASIRVGTEAFF TGTGCCAGCATCCGGGTGGGCACTGAAGCTTTCTTT
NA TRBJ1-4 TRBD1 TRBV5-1 CASSQITGGFEKLFF TGCGCCAGCAGCCAGATTACAGGGGGGTTTGAAAAACTGTTTTTT
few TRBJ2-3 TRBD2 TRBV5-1 CASSSRLAGGTDTQYF TGCGCCAGCAGCTCACGACTAGCGGGGGGCACAGATACGCAGTATTTT
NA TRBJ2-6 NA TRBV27 CASMLAPQGLFSGANVLTF TGTGCCAGCATGCTTGCCCCCCAGGGGCTCTTCTCTGGGGCCAACGTCCTGACTTTC
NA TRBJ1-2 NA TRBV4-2 CASSQDIGAPYGYTF TGTGCCAGCAGCCAAGATATAGGGGCTCCCTATGGCTACACCTTC
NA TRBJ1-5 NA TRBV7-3 CASSSRHGQPQHF TGTGCCAGCAGCTCTCGTCACGGACAGCCCCAGCATTTT
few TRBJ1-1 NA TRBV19 CASSFPGPNTEAFF TGTGCCAGTAGTTTCCCCGGTCCGAACACTGAAGCTTTCTTT
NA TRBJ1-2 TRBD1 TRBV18 CASSPLGQGTSYGYTF TGTGCCAGCTCACCCCTTGGACAGGGGACGAGCTATGGCTACACCTTC
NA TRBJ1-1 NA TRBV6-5 CASTPYSMNTEAFF TGTGCCAGCACCCCCTACAGCATGAACACTGAAGCTTTCTTT
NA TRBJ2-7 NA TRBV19 CASSPRHNPYEQYF TGTGCCAGTAGTCCCCGACATAACCCCTACGAGCAGTACTTC
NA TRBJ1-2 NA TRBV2 CASSELAFGGNYGYTF TGTGCCAGCAGTGAATTGGCCTTCGGAGGGAACTATGGCTACACCTTC
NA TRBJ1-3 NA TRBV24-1 CATSKTGSGNTIYF TGTGCCACCAGCAAGACAGGCTCTGGAAACACCATATATTTT
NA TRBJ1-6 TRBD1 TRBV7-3 CASSLMDRGNSPLHF TGTGCCAGCAGCTTAATGGACAGGGGTAACTCACCCCTCCACTTT
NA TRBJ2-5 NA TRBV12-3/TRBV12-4 CASSRTRETQYF TGTGCCAGCAGTCGGACACGAGAGACCCAGTACTTC
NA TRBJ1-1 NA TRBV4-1 CASSQEATVNTEAFF TGCGCCAGCAGCCAAGAAGCGACAGTTAACACTGAAGCTTTCTTT
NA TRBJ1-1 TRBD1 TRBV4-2 CASSQGTGARFITEAFF TGTGCCAGCAGCCAAGGGACAGGGGCACGTTTTATCACTGAAGCTTTCTTT
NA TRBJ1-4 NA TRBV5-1 CASSVTFATNEKLFF TGCGCCAGCAGCGTTACATTTGCAACTAATGAAAAACTGTTTTTT
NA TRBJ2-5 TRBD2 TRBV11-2 CASSQVTSGGETQYF TGTGCCAGCAGCCAAGTCACTAGCGGGGGAGAGACCCAGTACTTC
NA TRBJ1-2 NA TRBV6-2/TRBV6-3 CASSYQDGYTF TGTGCCAGCAGTTACCAGGACGGCTACACCTTC
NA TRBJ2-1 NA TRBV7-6 CASSLVGSLSSYNEQFF TGTGCCAGCAGCTTAGTTGGCAGTCTAAGCTCCTACAATGAGCAGTTCTTC
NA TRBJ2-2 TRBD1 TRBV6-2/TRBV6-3 CASSSIEGGQAPNTGELFF TGTGCCAGCAGTTCAATAGAGGGGGGACAGGCCCCGAACACCGGGGAGCTGTTTTTT
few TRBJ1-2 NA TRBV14 CASSPGVRGGYTF TGTGCCAGCAGCCCGGGGGTCAGGGGAGGCTACACCTTC
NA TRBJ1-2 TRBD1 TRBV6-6 CASSDRTGTWGYTF TGTGCCAGCAGCGACCGGACAGGCACTTGGGGCTACACCTTC
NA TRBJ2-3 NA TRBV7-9 CASSLVDSLGTDTQYF TGTGCCAGCAGCTTAGTGGACAGTTTGGGCACAGATACGCAGTATTTT
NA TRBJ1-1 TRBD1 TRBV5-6 CASSPTNGQGNTEAFF TGTGCCAGCAGCCCCACCAACGGACAGGGGAACACTGAAGCTTTCTTT